This TCR beta chain was sequenced for a study of cytomegalovirus exposure and HLA in healthy donors. Overall study findings and caveats: TCR beta sequences reportedly predicted the HLA-A and HLA-B alleles of most subjects accurately.

13 Jbeta primers and 60 Vbeta primers were used for the PCR. Method: immunoSEQ multiplex PCR; TCRdb's copy keeps in-frame clones and lacks some. The sample's table shows approximately 210,000 clones. In the case of this clone: Its antigen remains unidentified.

Trimming cost V 2 bases and J 2 bases, with 14 bases left between them. The CDR3 has 16 residues. CDR1 is MNHNY and CDR2 is SVGAGI in the germline V gene (reference sequence). The sample consisted of PBMCs. The chain couples TRBV6-6 to TRBJ2-3; D perhaps matches TRBD2 (7 bases). The TCR was taken from a woman between 25 and 40 years old in good health and CMV-seropositive. The CDR3 region is CASSYGGGSFTDTQYF. CDR3 DNA sequence: TGTGCCAGCAGTTACGGGGGCGGGAGCTTCACAGATACGCAGTATTTT.